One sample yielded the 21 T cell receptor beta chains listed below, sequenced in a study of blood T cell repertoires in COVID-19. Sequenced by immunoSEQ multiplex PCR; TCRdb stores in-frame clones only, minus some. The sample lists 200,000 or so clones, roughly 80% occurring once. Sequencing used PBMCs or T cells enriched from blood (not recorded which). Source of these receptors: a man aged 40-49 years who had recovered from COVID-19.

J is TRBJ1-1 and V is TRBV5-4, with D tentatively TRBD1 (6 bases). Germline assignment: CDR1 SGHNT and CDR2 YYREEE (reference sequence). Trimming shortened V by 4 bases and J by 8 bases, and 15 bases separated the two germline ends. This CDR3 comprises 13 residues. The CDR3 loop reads CASSPVQGTEAFF. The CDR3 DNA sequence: TGTGCCAGCAGCCCGGTACAGGGCACCGAAGCTTTCTTT.

The CDR3 sequence is CASTKSTGGNSPLHF. In DNA, the CDR3 is TGTGCCAGCACCAAATCAACAGGGGGGAATTCACCCCTCCACTTT. This rearrangement joins TRBV6-5 to TRBJ1-6; 8 bases fit TRBD1. This CDR3 comprises 15 residues. CDR1 is MNHEY, CDR2 SVGAGI, per germline. Trimming took 7 bases from V and 7 from J; bases not matched to a gene: 9.

The CDR3 bases are TGTGCCAGCAGTGAGGGGCAGGGGTTTCAGGAGCAGTACTTC. It yields the protein CASSEGQGFQEQYF. V and J are TRBV25-1 and TRBJ2-7; the D gene is possibly TRBD1 (6 bases). This CDR3 spans 14 amino acids. Per germline, CDR1 MGHDK and CDR2 SYGVNS. With 3 bases removed from V and 7 bases from J, the gap between germline ends came to 16 bases.

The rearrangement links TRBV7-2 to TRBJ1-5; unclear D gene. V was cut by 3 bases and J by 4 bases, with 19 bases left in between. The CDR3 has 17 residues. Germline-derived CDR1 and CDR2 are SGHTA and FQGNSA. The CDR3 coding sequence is TGTGCCAGCAGCTTCAATCTCGGACGGGATCGAAATCAGCCCCAGCATTTT. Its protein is CASSFNLGRDRNQPQHF.

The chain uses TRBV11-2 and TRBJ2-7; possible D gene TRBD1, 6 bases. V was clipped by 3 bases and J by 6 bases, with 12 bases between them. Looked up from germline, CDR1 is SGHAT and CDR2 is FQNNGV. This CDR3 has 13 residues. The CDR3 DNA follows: TGTGCCAGCAGCTTGGGGGACATGGGCGAGCAGTACTTC. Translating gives CASSLGDMGEQYF. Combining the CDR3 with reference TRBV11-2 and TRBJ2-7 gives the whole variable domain EAGVAQSPRYKIIEKRQSVAFWCNPISGHATLYWYQQILGQGPKLLIQFQNNGVVDDSQLPKDRFSAERLKGVDSTLKIQPAKLEDSAVYLCASSLGDMGEQYFGPGTRLTVT.

CDR3 bases: TGTGCCAGCAGCCAAGGGACAGTGGTGAATTCACCCCTCCACTTT. Protein product: CASSQGTVVNSPLHF. V is TRBV4-2 and J is TRBJ1-6, with D possibly TRBD1 on 6 matching bases. Looked up from germline, CDR1 is LGHNA and CDR2 is YNFKEQ. Trimming left V 1 base short and J 7 bases short, with 11 bases between. The CDR3 contains 15 residues.

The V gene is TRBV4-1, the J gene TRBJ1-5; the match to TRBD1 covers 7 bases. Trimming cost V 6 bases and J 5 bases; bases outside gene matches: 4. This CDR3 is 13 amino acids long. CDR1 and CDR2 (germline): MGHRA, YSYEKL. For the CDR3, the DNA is TGCGCCAGCAGACAGGGGATGGATCAGCCCCAGCATTTT. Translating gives CASRQGMDQPQHF.

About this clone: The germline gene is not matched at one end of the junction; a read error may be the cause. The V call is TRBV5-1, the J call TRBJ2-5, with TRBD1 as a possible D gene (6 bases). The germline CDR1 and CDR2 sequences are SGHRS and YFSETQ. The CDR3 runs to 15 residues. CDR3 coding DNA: TGCGCCAGCAGCTCCGGACAGACCCAACAAGAGACCCAATACTTC. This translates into CASSSGQTQQETQYF.

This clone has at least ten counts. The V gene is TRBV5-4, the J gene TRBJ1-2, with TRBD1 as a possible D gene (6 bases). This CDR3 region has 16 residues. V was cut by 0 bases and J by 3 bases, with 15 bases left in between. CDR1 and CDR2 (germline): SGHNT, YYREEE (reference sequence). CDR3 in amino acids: CASSLDEDRTHYGYTF. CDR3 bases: TGTGCCAGCAGCTTGGATGAAGACAGGACTCACTATGGCTACACCTTC.

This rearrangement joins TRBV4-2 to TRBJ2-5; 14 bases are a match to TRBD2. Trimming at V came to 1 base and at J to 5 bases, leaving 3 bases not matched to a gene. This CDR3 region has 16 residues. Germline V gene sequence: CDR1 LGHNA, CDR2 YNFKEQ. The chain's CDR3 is CASSQGTSGGRETQYF. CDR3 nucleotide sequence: TGTGCCAGCAGCCAAGGGACTAGCGGGGGGCGGGAGACCCAGTACTTC.

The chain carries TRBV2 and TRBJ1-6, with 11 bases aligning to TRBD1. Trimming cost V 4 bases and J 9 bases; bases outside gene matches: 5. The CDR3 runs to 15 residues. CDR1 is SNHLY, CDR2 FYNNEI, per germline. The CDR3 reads CASSGPGQGGSPLHF. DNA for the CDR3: TGTGCCAGCAGTGGTCCGGGACAGGGGGGTTCACCCCTCCACTTT.

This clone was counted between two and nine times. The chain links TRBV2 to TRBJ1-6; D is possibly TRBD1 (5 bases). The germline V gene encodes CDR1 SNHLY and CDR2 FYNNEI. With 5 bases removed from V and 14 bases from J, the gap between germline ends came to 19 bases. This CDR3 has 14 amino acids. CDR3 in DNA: TGTGCCAGCAGTCAGGGTTGGGAGGGCTTCACCCTCCACTTT. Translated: CASSQGWEGFTLHF.

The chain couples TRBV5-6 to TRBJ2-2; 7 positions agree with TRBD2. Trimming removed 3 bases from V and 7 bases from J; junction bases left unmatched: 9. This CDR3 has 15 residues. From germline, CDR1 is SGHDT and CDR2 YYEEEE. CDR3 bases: TGTGCCAGCAGCTCGATCAGGGAGGGGAACGGGGAGCTGTTTTTT. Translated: CASSSIREGNGELFF.

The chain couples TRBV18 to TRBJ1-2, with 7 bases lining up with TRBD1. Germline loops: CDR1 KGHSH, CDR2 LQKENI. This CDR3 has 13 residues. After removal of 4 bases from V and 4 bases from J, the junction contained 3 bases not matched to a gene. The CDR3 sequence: CASSLRDSYGYTF. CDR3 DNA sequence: TGTGCCAGCTCACTCCGGGACAGCTATGGCTACACCTTC.

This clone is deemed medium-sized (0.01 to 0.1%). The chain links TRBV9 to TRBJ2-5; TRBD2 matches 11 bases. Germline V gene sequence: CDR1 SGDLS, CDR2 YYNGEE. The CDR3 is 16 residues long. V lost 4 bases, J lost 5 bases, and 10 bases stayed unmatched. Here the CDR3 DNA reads TGTGCCAGCAGCCCCAATAGCGGGGGGGCCGGGGAGACCCAGTACTTC. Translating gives CASSPNSGGAGETQYF. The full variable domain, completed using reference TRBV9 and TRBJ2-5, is DSGVTQTPKHLITATGQRVTLRCSPRSGDLSVYWYQQSLDQGLQFLIQYYNGEERAKGNILERFSAQQFPDLHSELNLSSLELGDSALYFCASSPNSGGAGETQYFGPGTRLLVL.

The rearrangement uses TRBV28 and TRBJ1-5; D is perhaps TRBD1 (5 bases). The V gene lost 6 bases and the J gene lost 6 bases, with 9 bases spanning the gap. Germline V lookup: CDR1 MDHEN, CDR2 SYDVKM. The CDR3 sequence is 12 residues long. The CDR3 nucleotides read TGTGCCAGCAGCCTGGACATTCAGCCCCAGCATTTT. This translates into CASSLDIQPQHF.

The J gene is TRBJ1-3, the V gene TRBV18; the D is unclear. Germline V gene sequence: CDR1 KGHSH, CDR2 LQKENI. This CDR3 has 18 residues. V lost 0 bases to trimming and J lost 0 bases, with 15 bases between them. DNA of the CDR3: TGTGCCAGCTCACCACCGATAGCCTCTGACCTCTCTGGAAACACCATATATTTT. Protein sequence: CASSPPIASDLSGNTIYF.

CDR3 in amino acids: CSAREVGGAFF. In nucleotides, the CDR3 is TGCAGTGCTAGAGAGGTGGGGGGTGCTTTCTTT. The chain employs TRBV20-1 and TRBJ1-1; D is possibly TRBD1 (5 bases). The germline V gene encodes CDR1 DFQATT and CDR2 SNEGSKA (reference sequence). The V end was cut by 0 bases, the J end by 11 bases, with 10 bases between. This CDR3 has 11 residues.

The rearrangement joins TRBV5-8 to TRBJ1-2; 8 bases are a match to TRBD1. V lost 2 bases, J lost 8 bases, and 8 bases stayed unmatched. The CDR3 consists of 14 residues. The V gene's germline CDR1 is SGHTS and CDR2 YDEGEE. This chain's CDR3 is CASSFFRGLGGYTF. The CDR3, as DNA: TGTGCCAGCAGCTTCTTCAGGGGGCTTGGAGGCTACACCTTC.

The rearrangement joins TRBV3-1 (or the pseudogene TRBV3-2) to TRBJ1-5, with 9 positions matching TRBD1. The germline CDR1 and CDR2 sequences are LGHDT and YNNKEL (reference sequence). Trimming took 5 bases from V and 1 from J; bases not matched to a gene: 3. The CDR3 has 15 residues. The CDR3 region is CASSSGQGSNQPQHF. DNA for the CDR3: TGTGCCAGCAGCTCGGGACAGGGAAGCAATCAGCCCCAGCATTTT.

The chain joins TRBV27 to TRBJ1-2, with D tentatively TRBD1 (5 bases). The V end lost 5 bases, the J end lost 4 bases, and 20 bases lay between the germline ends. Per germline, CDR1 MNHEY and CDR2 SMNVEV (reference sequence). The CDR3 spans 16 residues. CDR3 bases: TGTGCCAGCAGTCAAAGAAGGGGAACGGTATCCTATGGCTACACCTTC. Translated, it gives CASSQRRGTVSYGYTF.